These 29 T cell receptor beta chains originate from one sample sequenced in a study of OX40 agonist ivuxolimab in advanced cancers. The data were produced by immunoSEQ multiplex PCR, yet TCRdb's version contains in-frame clones alone and is incomplete. The sample yields about 54,000 clones, approximately 85% seen once. The sample was CD4+ or CD8+ T cells sorted from blood, taken in a trial of the OX40 agonist ivuxolimab. These receptors all stem from an adult with an advanced solid tumor such as melanoma, head and neck, liver or kidney cancer.

In this sample, this clone turned up once. This sequence joins TRBV28 and TRBJ1-5; a possible D gene is TRBD1 (5 bases). The V end lost 9 bases, the J end lost 5 bases, and 11 bases lay between the germline ends. This CDR3 is 12 amino acids long. Germline loops: CDR1 MDHEN, CDR2 SYDVKM. In DNA form, the CDR3 reads TGTGCCAGTTGGACACGGGATCAGCCCCAGCATTTT. Amino acids: CASWTRDQPQHF.

This clone appeared a few times. This chain joins TRBV9 and TRBJ2-5, with 11 bases matching TRBD2. The CDR3 spans 14 residues. The trim removed 3 bases at V and 4 bases at J, leaving 2 bases unmatched. Per the germline V gene, CDR1 is SGDLS and CDR2 is YYNGEE. The DNA of the CDR3 is TGTGCCAGCAGCGCCGGACTAGCGGGAGAGACCCAGTACTTC. Translating gives CASSAGLAGETQYF.

The CDR3, as DNA: TGTGCCAGCGCCCCCCAAGGGGGGAGTGAAGATACGCAGTATTTT. It translates to CASAPQGGSEDTQYF. This rearrangement joins TRBV11-2 to TRBJ2-3; D assignment may be TRBD1 or TRBD2 (6 bases each). V shed 8 bases and J shed 5 bases, with 20 bases lying between them. Looked up from germline, CDR1 is SGHAT and CDR2 is FQNNGV. The CDR3 is 15 amino acids.

The V and J genes are TRBV28 and TRBJ1-6, with D tentatively TRBD1 (5 bases). The germline CDR1 and CDR2 sequences are MDHEN and SYDVKM. Trimming cost V 5 bases and J 10 bases, with 15 bases left between them. The CDR3 has 14 amino acids. CDR3 loop: CASSRQPLGSPLHF. As DNA, the CDR3 is TGTGCCAGCAGTCGACAGCCCTTAGGGTCACCCCTCCACTTT.

The chain uses TRBV6-1 and TRBJ1-2, with D uncertain. The germline CDR1 and CDR2 sequences are MNHNS and SASEGT. Trimming took 4 bases from V and 7 from J, leaving 7 bases between them. CDR3 length: 11 residues. The CDR3: CASSVQAGYTF. CDR3 DNA: TGTGCCAGCAGTGTCCAGGCTGGCTACACCTTC.

The V gene is TRBV16, the J gene TRBJ2-2, with TRBD1 as a possible D gene (6 bases). With 4 bases removed from V and 5 bases from J, the gap between germline ends came to 17 bases. The CDR3 covers 16 residues. Germline V gives CDR1 KGHSY, CDR2 FQNENV. The CDR3 here is CASSPMIRGATGELFF. CDR3 coding DNA: TGTGCCAGCAGCCCAATGATCAGGGGTGCGACCGGGGAGCTGTTTTTT.

This chain links TRBV28 with TRBJ1-1, with 7 bases lining up with TRBD1. With V trimmed by 6 bases and J by 7 bases, 5 bases remained unmatched. The CDR3 has 12 amino acids. The V gene's germline CDR1 is MDHEN and CDR2 SYDVKM. The CDR3 region has the DNA TGTGCCAGCAGGACAGGGCTCGGTGAAGCTTTCTTT. This codes for CASRTGLGEAFF.

This clone was observed once. In nucleotides, the CDR3 is TGTGCCAGCAGCTTATTTTTTACTAGCGGGAGTAATGAGCAGTTCTTC. Its translation is CASSLFFTSGSNEQFF. The chain links TRBV7-9 to TRBJ2-1, with 11 bases identical to TRBD2. The germline V gene has CDR1 SEHNR and CDR2 FQNEAQ (reference sequence). With V trimmed by 2 bases and J by 7 bases, 7 bases remained unmatched. This CDR3 is built from 16 residues.

This clone turned up a few times. The chain combines TRBV5-1 with TRBJ2-1; TRBD1 is a possible D gene (7 bases). The germline V gene has CDR1 SGHRS and CDR2 YFSETQ. The CDR3 totals 17 residues. With 1 base removed from V and 0 bases from J, the gap between germline ends came to 14 bases. CDR3 in DNA: TGCGCCAGCAGCTTGAGTAGACAGGGACTCTCCTACAATGAGCAGTTCTTC. It encodes CASSLSRQGLSYNEQFF.

This clone occurred a few times. This chain connects TRBV30 to TRBJ1-6, with a possible D match to TRBD1 (5 bases). V lost 4 bases, J lost 7 bases, and 17 bases lay in between. CDR3 length: 15 amino acids. CDR1 is GTSNPN, CDR2 SVGIG, per germline (reference sequence). The CDR3 protein is CAWTSVRGGNSPLHF. In DNA, the CDR3 is TGTGCCTGGACCTCCGTCCGGGGGGGGAATTCACCCCTCCACTTT. Combining the CDR3 with reference TRBV30 and TRBJ1-6 gives the whole variable domain SQTIHQWPATLVQPVGSPLSLECTVEGTSNPNLYWYRQAAGRGLQLLFYSVGIGQISSEVPQNLSASRPQDRQFILSSKKLLLSDSGFYLCAWTSVRGGNSPLHFGNGTRLTVT.

The chain employs TRBV4-3 and TRBJ1-1, with D uncertain. This CDR3 region has 16 residues. Germline V gene lookup returns CDR1 LGHNA and CDR2 YSLEER. With 0 bases removed from V and 1 base from J, the gap between germline ends came to 12 bases. The chain's CDR3 is CASSQDIGVSNTEAFF. The CDR3 DNA reads as TGCGCCAGCAGCCAAGACATCGGGGTCTCGAACACTGAAGCTTTCTTT.

V gene TRBV6-1 combines with J gene TRBJ2-5; D is perhaps TRBD1 (6 bases). The germline V gene encodes CDR1 MNHNS and CDR2 SASEGT. The V and J ends lost 0 bases and 2 bases respectively, with 7 bases between them. This CDR3 has 14 amino acids. CDR3 sequence: CASSEADRQETQYF. The CDR3 DNA sequence: TGTGCCAGCAGTGAAGCCGACAGGCAAGAGACCCAGTACTTC.

This chain joins TRBV4-1 and TRBJ2-2; 12 positions agree with TRBD2. Trimming took 4 bases from V and 1 from J; bases not matched to a gene: 7. This CDR3 has 18 amino acids. Germline lookup yields CDR1 MGHRA and CDR2 YSYEKL. The chain's CDR3 is CASSLSGTSGWNTGELFF. CDR3 in DNA: TGCGCCAGCAGCCTAAGCGGGACTAGCGGGTGGAACACCGGGGAGCTGTTTTTT.

The rearrangement joins TRBV19 to TRBJ1-5; D perhaps matches TRBD1 (5 bases). Germline CDR1 LNHDA, CDR2 SQIVND (reference sequence). V gave up 7 bases and J gave up 0 bases, with 25 bases separating them. This CDR3 is 19 amino acids long. In nucleotides, the CDR3 is TGTGCCAGTACCGCAAGCCGGGGCAGGTGGGGTTATAGCAATCAGCCCCAGCATTTT. It is translated as CASTASRGRWGYSNQPQHF.

This rearrangement joins TRBV4-3 to TRBJ2-6; D possibly uses TRBD1 or TRBD2 (6 bases each). The germline V and J ends were trimmed by 0 bases and 0 bases, with 15 bases remaining between them. CDR3 length equals 19 residues. Germline CDR1 LGHNA, CDR2 YSLEER. As DNA, the CDR3 is TGCGCCAGCAGCCAAGATGTAGGGGGGCAGTTCTCTGGGGCCAACGTCCTGACTTTC. Protein sequence: CASSQDVGGQFSGANVLTF.

This clone was recorded once. The genes are TRBV5-1 and TRBJ1-1, with 7 bases lining up with TRBD1. Per the germline V gene, CDR1 is SGHRS and CDR2 is YFSETQ. V was pared by 0 bases and J by 5 bases, with 7 bases of the junction left unmatched. The CDR3 covers 15 residues. Written as DNA, the CDR3 is TGCGCCAGCAGCTTGGAGGGGGCGAGAGGGACTGAAGCTTTCTTT. It yields the protein CASSLEGARGTEAFF.

The V call is TRBV5-1, the J call TRBJ2-3, with TRBD1 matching over 7 bases. The CDR3 totals 15 residues. Looked up from germline, CDR1 is SGHRS and CDR2 is YFSETQ. V was clipped by 4 bases and J by 1 base; unmatched bases: 6. This CDR3 is CASSTEQGRTDTQYF. The CDR3 coding sequence is TGCGCCAGCAGCACCGAACAGGGGCGCACAGATACGCAGTATTTT.

The V call is TRBV6-1, the J call TRBJ2-7, with D possibly being TRBD1 (6 bases). There are 14 residues in the CDR3. Per germline, CDR1 MNHNS and CDR2 SASEGT. The V gene lost 6 bases and the J gene lost 2 bases, with 14 bases spanning the gap. CDR3 in amino acids: CASSNRQAPYEQYF. DNA of the CDR3: TGTGCCAGCAGCAACAGACAGGCTCCCTACGAGCAGTACTTC.

The chain combines TRBV11-3 with TRBJ1-3, with a tentative D call TRBD1 (6 bases). Trimming stripped 5 bases from V and 1 base from J, with 15 bases between. CDR3 length: 16 amino acids. Germline lookup yields CDR1 SGHNT and CDR2 YENEEA. The CDR3 DNA reads as TGTGCCAGCAGCGAATCGACAGGTCCTTCTGGAAACACCATATATTTT. It encodes CASSESTGPSGNTIYF.

A word on this clone: This CDR3 fails to terminate in the conserved phenylalanine or tryptophan, so it likely reflects a read error. V usage is TRBV19 and J usage is TRBJ2-4, with D uncertain. This CDR3 is 13 amino acids long. Germline V CDR1 and CDR2: LNHDA, SQIVND (reference sequence). Trimming removed 7 bases from V and 0 bases from J, with 7 bases in between. The CDR3 nucleotides read TGTGCCAGTATAGAGAAAGCCAAAAACATTCAGTACCTC. Translating gives CASIEKAKNIQYL.

This chain uses TRBV5-1 with TRBJ2-1; 14 bases align to TRBD2. Germline assignment: CDR1 SGHRS and CDR2 YFSETQ. CDR3 length equals 17 residues. The junction had 12 bases not matched to a gene; V was cut back by 4 bases and J by 9 bases. The CDR3 DNA sequence: TGCGCCAGCAGCCTCGGTCGACTAGCGGGAGGGCCCCGTGAGCAGTTCTTC. Translated: CASSLGRLAGGPREQFF.

The chain employs TRBV28 and TRBJ2-7; D perhaps matches TRBD2 (5 bases). This CDR3 is built from 16 residues. Germline CDR1 MDHEN, CDR2 SYDVKM. The ends were cut back, 3 bases at V and 2 bases at J, with 17 bases in the middle. CDR3 nucleotide sequence: TGTGCCAGCAGTTTTAGTTTCCGGGATCTCACCTACGAGCAGTACTTC. It codes for CASSFSFRDLTYEQYF. The complete variable domain, with remaining parts taken from reference TRBV28 and TRBJ2-7, reads DVKVTQSSRYLVKRTGEKVFLECVQDMDHENMFWYRQDPGLGLRLIYFSYDVKMKEKGDIPEGYSVSREKKERFSLILESASTNQTSMYLCASSFSFRDLTYEQYFGPGTRLTVT.

V and J are TRBV25-1 and TRBJ2-3, with a possible D match to TRBD1 (6 bases). The germline V gene has CDR1 MGHDK and CDR2 SYGVNS. CDR3 size: 13 residues. The V end was cut by 4 bases, the J end by 4 bases, with 9 bases between. CDR3 amino acids: CASSGWGPDTQYF. CDR3 in DNA: TGTGCCAGCAGTGGGTGGGGGCCAGATACGCAGTATTTT.

The chain is built from TRBV10-3 and TRBJ2-1; 8 bases match TRBD2. Germline-derived CDR1 and CDR2 are ENHRY and SYGVKD. V lost 5 bases, J lost 9 bases, and 3 bases stayed unmatched. The CDR3 spans 12 residues. The CDR3 here is CAISTSGSEQFF. The DNA for the CDR3 is TGTGCCATCAGTACTAGCGGTAGTGAGCAGTTCTTC.

V gene TRBV10-2 combines with J gene TRBJ2-1; D is possibly TRBD2 (6 bases). In germline, CDR1 is WSHSY, CDR2 SAAADI. The length of the CDR3 is 14 residues. The V end lost 7 bases, the J end lost 7 bases, and 17 bases lay between the germline ends. The chain's CDR3 is CASTLGTRLNEQFF. The CDR3 DNA sequence: TGCGCCAGCACCCTAGGGACTCGACTAAATGAGCAGTTCTTC.

The chain is built from TRBV5-1 and TRBJ2-1, with D maybe TRBD2 (6 bases). The V gene lost 0 bases and the J gene lost 3 bases, with 10 bases spanning the gap. The CDR3 length is 15 residues. From germline, CDR1 is SGHRS and CDR2 YFSETQ. Written as DNA, the CDR3 is TGCGCCAGCAGCTTGGTCGCGGGACTCTACAATGAGCAGTTCTTC. Translating gives CASSLVAGLYNEQFF.

The chain has TRBV28 and TRBJ1-1; TRBD1 is a possible D gene (6 bases). The germline V gene encodes CDR1 MDHEN and CDR2 SYDVKM. The CDR3 is made up of 14 amino acids. Trimming took off 3 bases at V and 1 base at J, with 9 bases between the two ends. The CDR3 DNA sequence: TGTGCCAGCAGTTTGGGGGGGGCGAACACTGAAGCTTTCTTT. It specifies CASSLGGANTEAFF.

The J gene is TRBJ1-3, the V gene TRBV5-4; D gene ambiguous. CDR3 size: 16 residues. Germline loops: CDR1 SGHNT, CDR2 YYREEE (reference sequence). V lost 4 bases, J lost 0 bases, and 14 bases lay in between. The CDR3 here is CASSRETSSSGNTIYF. The CDR3 DNA is TGTGCCAGCAGCCGCGAAACTTCCAGCTCTGGAAACACCATATATTTT.

The chain uses TRBV5-4 and TRBJ1-3; 7 nucleotides line up with TRBD1. The CDR3 is 16 residues long. With 1 base clipped from V and 5 bases from J, the junction kept 9 bases outside the gene matches. CDR1 is SGHNT and CDR2 is YYREEE in the germline V gene (reference sequence). The CDR3 DNA follows: TGTGCCAGCAGCTTGAAATCCAGGACAGGAAGAAACACCATATATTTT. Its translation is CASSLKSRTGRNTIYF.